This T cell receptor (beta chain) was retrieved from a study of blood T cells in healthy people across ages. The sample, about 9.2 milliliters of peripheral blood, was drawn from each donor. The second PCR ran about 6 to 12 cycles with a sample-barcoded 5' primer and J-beta primers. TCRdb recomputed calls from the 5' RACE reads with MiXCR, one row per CDR3 protein. This sample has 1.5 million to 2 million distinct CDR3 sequences, with roughly 28% found just once. Sequencing used blood. The receptor was derived from a woman in her thirties in good health.

The CDR3: CATSGKDSYEQYF. CDR3 nucleotide sequence: TGTGCCACCAGTGGGAAAGACTCCTACGAGCAGTACTTC. The chain recombines TRBV24-1 with TRBJ2-7; D is unresolved. Germline values: CDR1 KGHDR, CDR2 SFDVKD. The CDR3 loop spans 13 amino acids. The V and J ends lost 5 bases and 0 bases respectively, with 7 bases between them.